The subject of this entry is one TCR beta chain. Its antigen is undetermined. This sample was taken from a study of metastatic and nonmetastatic thyroid tumors. The overall study: Samples came from malignant and benign thyroid patients, and repertoires were compared across blood and tumor or nodule tissue.

Before thyroid surgery, none of the patients had received any treatment. The CDR3 sequence is 14 residues long. V lost 4 bases and J lost 7, with 16 bases in between. Germline CDR1 MNHNS, CDR2 SASEGT. TCRdb re-called the PCR reads through MiXCR. The sample lists around 61,000 clones; 25% to 30% were seen once. Study observations and caveats: Malignant thyroid tumors reportedly had TCR beta diversity that was significantly higher than in benign nodules, in blood and tumor.

The receptor was isolated from a female donor with papillary thyroid cancer or a benign thyroid nodule (not recorded which). Some clones in this sample may be carry-over from other donors' samples. This chain connects TRBV6-1 to TRBJ1-1, with D possibly being TRBD1 (5 bases). Sequences were obtained from blood. CDR3 loop: CASSGDGRSVEAFF. For the CDR3, the DNA is TGTGCCAGCAGTGGGGACGGACGGTCGGTTGAAGCTTTCTTT.